This T cell receptor beta chain derives from a study of spatial heterogeneity in lung cancer. General study results and limits: The number of expanded tumor alpha and beta chains correlated with mutation number.

Trimming cost V 7 bases and J 6 bases, with 27 bases left between them. Looked up from germline, CDR1 is MNHNS and CDR2 is SASEGT. The CDR3 covers 17 residues. This clonotype was recorded many times. As yet, its antigen is unknown. TCRdb independently ran MiXCR on the 5' RACE reads; one entry per CDR3 protein. Of thousands of distinct CDR3 sequences listed, around 3.4% are singletons. The time point was: sample taken at primary tumor resection. The V and J genes are TRBV6-1 and TRBJ1-2, with D perhaps matching TRBD1 (6 bases). This material consisted of lung tumor tissue, taken at surgery. The source of this sequence is a male donor with early-stage non-small cell lung cancer. Here the CDR3 DNA reads TGTGCCAGCAAACGCGAAGGGTACGTGGGGGCCCCGGATGGCTACACCTTC. Amino acids: CASKREGYVGAPDGYTF.